This TCR beta chain was identified in a study of identical twins. On this clonotype itself: The antigen is undetermined.

The V segment lost 6 bases and the J segment 7 bases; nucleotides outside the gene matches: 8. The CDR3 has 13 residues. Findings and limits, study-wide: Models underestimated out-of-frame TCR alpha sharing in monozygotic twins.

One entry per CDR3 protein, called by TCRdb with MiXCR from the 5' RACE reads. The data show roughly 770,000 distinct CDR3 sequences, about 20% seen once. In addition, the sample was reused for a study of T cells expressing NK-cell markers.

This rearrangement joins TRBV12-3 or TRBV12-4 to TRBJ1-2, with 7 bases lining up with TRBD1. The clonotype originates from a woman younger than 30 in good health. The sequenced sample consisted of PBMCs. CDR3 sequence: CASSINRGGGYTF. The DNA for the CDR3 is TGTGCCAGCAGCATCAACAGGGGAGGTGGCTACACCTTC.